This TCR beta chain came from a study of CD8+CD57+ T cells in acquired aplastic anemia. TCR beta VDJ and CDR3 profiling used genomic DNA as template. TCRdb re-derived calls from the reads in MiXCR, one entry per CDR3 protein. Among 60,000 or so distinct CDR3 sequences listed, 50% to 70% were seen once. The study's findings and limits: In common between the patients and the controls were more than 25 CD8+ CDR3 sequences.

Regarding this clonotype: Its matching antigen is unknown. The junction differs from germline at one of its ends, possibly a read error.

Germline CDR1 is SQVTM and CDR2 is ANQGSEA. The CDR3 runs 15 residues. This chain joins TRBV29-1 and TRBJ1-2, with 8 bases matching TRBD1. The receptor comes from a human donor in good health, serving as a control. Sequencing was done on a sample of sorted CD4+, CD8+, or CD8+CD57+ T cells (not recorded which) from PBMCs. The CDR3, as DNA: TGCAGCGTTGATCGGGCAGGGGGCCCTAATTATGGCTACACCTTC. It is translated as CSVDRAGGPNYGYTF.